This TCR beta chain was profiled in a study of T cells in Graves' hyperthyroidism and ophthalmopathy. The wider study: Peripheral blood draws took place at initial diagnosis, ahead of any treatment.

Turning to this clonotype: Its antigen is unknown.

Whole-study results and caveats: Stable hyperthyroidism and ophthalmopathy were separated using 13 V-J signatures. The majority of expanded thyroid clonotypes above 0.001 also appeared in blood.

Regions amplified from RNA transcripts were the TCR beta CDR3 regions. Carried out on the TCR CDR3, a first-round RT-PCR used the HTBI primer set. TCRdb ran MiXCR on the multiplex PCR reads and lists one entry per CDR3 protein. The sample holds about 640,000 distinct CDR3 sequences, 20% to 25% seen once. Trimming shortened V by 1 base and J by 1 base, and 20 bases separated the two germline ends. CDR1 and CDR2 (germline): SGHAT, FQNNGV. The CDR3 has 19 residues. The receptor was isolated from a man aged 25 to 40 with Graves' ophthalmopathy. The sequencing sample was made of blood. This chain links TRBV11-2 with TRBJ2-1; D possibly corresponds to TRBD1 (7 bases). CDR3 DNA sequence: TGTGCCAGCAGCTTAGCCCTGCGGGACAGTGGTTCTTCCTACAATGAGCAGTTCTTC. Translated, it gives CASSLALRDSGSSYNEQFF. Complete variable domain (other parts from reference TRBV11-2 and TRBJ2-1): EAGVAQSPRYKIIEKRQSVAFWCNPISGHATLYWYQQILGQGPKLLIQFQNNGVVDDSQLPKDRFSAERLKGVDSTLKIQPAKLEDSAVYLCASSLALRDSGSSYNEQFFGPGTRLTVL.